This passage covers 29 T cell receptor beta chains from one sample sequenced in a study of cytomegalovirus exposure and HLA in healthy donors. The PCR contained 60 Vbeta and 13 Jbeta primers. Data came from immunoSEQ multiplex PCR; TCRdb stores just in-frame clones and leaves some out. The top ten clones hold more than 1% of a sample with 95,000 to 150,000 clones, 80% of them seen once. Sequenced input: PBMCs. All receptors derive from a female donor in good health and CMV-seronegative.

The chain joins TRBV15 to TRBJ2-4, with a weak D call TRBD1 (6 bases). Germline assignment: CDR1 LNHNV and CDR2 YYDKDF (reference sequence). Trimming stripped 3 bases from V and 4 bases from J, with 7 bases between. CDR3 length: 13 residues. CDR3 loop: CATSRDRKNIQYF. The CDR3 nucleotides are TGTGCCACCAGCAGGGACAGAAAAAACATTCAGTACTTC. The whole variable domain, filled in from reference TRBV15 and TRBJ2-4, reads DAMVIQNPRYQVTQFGKPVTLSCSQTLNHNVMYWYQQKSSQAPKLLFHYYDKDFNNEADTPDNFQSRRPNTSFCFLDIRSPGLGDTAMYLCATSRDRKNIQYFGAGTRLSVL.

The table lists this clone with a few counts. V and J are TRBV15 and TRBJ1-3; D remains unclear. The CDR3 is 13 amino acids. V lost 6 bases and J 4 bases, leaving 10 bases between the germline ends. The germline V gene encodes CDR1 LNHNV and CDR2 YYDKDF (reference sequence). The CDR3 reads CATRQFSGNTIYF. The CDR3 coding sequence is TGTGCCACCAGACAGTTCTCAGGAAACACCATATATTTT.

This rearrangement joins TRBV30 to TRBJ1-5, with D possibly matching TRBD1 (5 bases). Deletions cut 1 base from V and 6 bases from J, with 16 bases between. The CDR3 runs 15 residues. Germline V gene data show CDR1 as GTSNPN and CDR2 as SVGIG (reference sequence). The CDR3 nucleotides read TGTGCCTGGAGTGGGGGCCTAGACAAAGGTCAGCCCCAGCATTTT. Protein sequence: CAWSGGLDKGQPQHF. The variable domain in full, with the rest retrieved from reference TRBV30 and TRBJ1-5, is SQTIHQWPATLVQPVGSPLSLECTVEGTSNPNLYWYRQAAGRGLQLLFYSVGIGQISSEVPQNLSASRPQDRQFILSSKKLLLSDSGFYLCAWSGGLDKGQPQHFGDGTRLSIL.

This chain connects TRBV2 to TRBJ1-1, with TRBD1 matching over 9 bases. This CDR3 has 16 residues. Unmatched junction bases numbered 12, after V lost 2 bases and J lost 8 bases. The germline CDR1 and CDR2 sequences are SNHLY and FYNNEI. CDR3: CASSENLGTGNPEAFF. The DNA of the CDR3 is TGTGCCAGCAGTGAAAACCTCGGGACAGGGAACCCCGAAGCTTTCTTT.

This rearrangement joins TRBV2 to TRBJ2-2; 14 bases line up with TRBD2. The germline CDR1 and CDR2 sequences are SNHLY and FYNNEI. The CDR3 runs 21 residues. V was pared by 11 bases and J by 3 bases, with 23 bases of the junction left unmatched. This chain's CDR3 is CAFSPDSIWTSGGLDTGELFF. CDR3 coding DNA: TGTGCCTTTTCGCCAGACAGCATTTGGACTAGCGGGGGGCTGGACACCGGGGAGCTGTTTTTT.

The chain combines TRBV7-9 with TRBJ2-1; D may be TRBD2 (7 bases). The CDR3 spans 15 residues. Germline V CDR1 and CDR2: SEHNR, FQNEAQ (reference sequence). The V and J ends lost 7 bases and 2 bases respectively, with 15 bases between them. The CDR3 coding sequence is TGTGCCAGCACCGGGGGAGGGGGGGCCTACAATGAGCAGTTCTTC. Its protein product is CASTGGGGAYNEQFF.

CDR3 in amino acids: CASSLTGGATLAGGYEQYF. Written as DNA, the CDR3 is TGCGCCAGCAGTCTCACTGGGGGGGCTACTCTAGCGGGGGGCTACGAGCAGTACTTC. The chain is built from TRBV4-1 and TRBJ2-7, with 11 bases fitting TRBD2. Germline V gene data show CDR1 as MGHRA and CDR2 as YSYEKL. With 6 bases clipped from V and 3 bases from J, the junction kept 19 bases outside the gene matches. CDR3 length: 19 amino acids.

The chain carries TRBV5-8 and TRBJ1-5; 8 bases are shared with TRBD1. Germline V gene data show CDR1 as SGHTS and CDR2 as YDEGEE. CDR3 length equals 18 residues. Trimming at V came to 4 bases and at J to 0 bases, leaving 12 bases not matched to a gene. CDR3 DNA sequence: TGTGCCAGCAGCCTAGGACAGGGAATAGTGGATAGCAATCAGCCCCAGCATTTT. Its translation: CASSLGQGIVDSNQPQHF. The full variable domain, its missing parts supplied by reference TRBV5-8 and TRBJ1-5, is EAGVTQSPTHLIKTRGQQATLRCSPISGHTSVYWYQQALGLGLQFLLWYDEGEERNRGNFPPRFSGRQFPNYSSELNVNALELEDSALYLCASSLGQGIVDSNQPQHFGDGTRLSIL.

This clone was seen just once. The J gene is TRBJ2-1, the V gene TRBV6-5; 9 bases map to TRBD1. CDR1 is MNHEY and CDR2 is SVGAGI in the germline V gene. The CDR3 runs 14 residues. V lost 6 bases and J lost 8; bases outside the gene matches: 8. CDR3 nucleotide sequence: TGTGCCAGCAGCCTCGGACAGGGGAGCTATGAGCAGTTCTTC. As protein: CASSLGQGSYEQFF.

This chain joins TRBV27 and TRBJ2-7; D might be TRBD2 (5 bases). Germline V lookup: CDR1 MNHEY, CDR2 SMNVEV (reference sequence). Trimming pared 3 bases from V and 0 bases from J, leaving 9 bases between. This CDR3 has 14 residues. The CDR3 nucleotides are TGTGCCAGCAGTTTCGGACTGAACTCCTACGAGCAGTACTTC. Amino acids: CASSFGLNSYEQYF.

The chain links TRBV6-4 to TRBJ2-6, with D possibly matching TRBD2 (5 bases). CDR3 length: 15 residues. The germline V gene encodes CDR1 MRHNA and CDR2 SNTAGT. The V and J ends lost 0 bases and 4 bases respectively, with 7 bases between them. CDR3 nucleotide sequence: TGTGCCAGCAGTGACTCGCGGGCCGGGGCCAACGTCCTGACTTTC. This codes for CASSDSRAGANVLTF.

CDR3 nucleotide sequence: TGTGCCAGCAGCCGGGGCGGGGGGTACCGGTCTTCGGCTGAAGCTTTCTTT. It specifies CASSRGGGYRSSAEAFF. The V call is TRBV7-8, the J call TRBJ1-1, with D tentatively TRBD1 (5 bases). The germline V gene has CDR1 SGHVS and CDR2 FQNEAQ. The CDR3 is made up of 17 amino acids. Trimming shortened V by 5 bases and J by 6 bases, and 25 bases separated the two germline ends.

This clone was counted between two and nine times. This chain uses TRBV30 with TRBJ2-3; 15 nucleotides match TRBD2. Germline V gene sequence: CDR1 GTSNPN, CDR2 SVGIG (reference sequence). CDR3 length equals 16 residues. V shed 5 bases and J 6 bases; nucleotides not matched to a gene: 9. CDR3 residues: CAWAPWTSGGADTQYF. The CDR3 DNA is TGTGCCTGGGCGCCCTGGACTAGCGGGGGGGCGGATACGCAGTATTTT. The full variable domain, with the rest looked up from reference TRBV30 and TRBJ2-3, is SQTIHQWPATLVQPVGSPLSLECTVEGTSNPNLYWYRQAAGRGLQLLFYSVGIGQISSEVPQNLSASRPQDRQFILSSKKLLLSDSGFYLCAWAPWTSGGADTQYFGPGTRLTVL.

In the case of this clone: Other DNA sequences in the same sample also yield this CDR3. The chain employs TRBV2 and TRBJ2-3; 7 positions agree with TRBD1. Germline CDR1 and CDR2: SNHLY and FYNNEI. The CDR3 spans 15 residues. Trimming cost V 3 bases and J 11 bases; bases outside gene matches: 14. The CDR3 protein is CASSDRGSVNRRQYF. In nucleotides, the CDR3 is TGTGCCAGCAGTGACAGGGGGTCCGTCAATCGAAGGCAGTATTTT.

J is TRBJ1-2 and V is TRBV2; 7 bases align to TRBD1. This CDR3 has 16 amino acids. Germline assignment: CDR1 SNHLY and CDR2 FYNNEI. V lost 0 bases, J lost 4 bases, and 8 bases stayed unmatched. The CDR3, as DNA: TGTGCCAGCAGTGAAGCGCAAGGGACAGTCCTCTATGGCTACACCTTC. This encodes CASSEAQGTVLYGYTF.

The rearrangement links TRBV27 to TRBJ1-1; D possibly corresponds to TRBD1 (5 bases). V gave up 2 bases and J gave up 5 bases, with 9 bases separating them. The CDR3 has 13 amino acids. Looked up from germline, CDR1 is MNHEY and CDR2 is SMNVEV (reference sequence). In DNA, the CDR3 is TGTGCCAGCAGTTTAGCCAGGGCGACTGAAGCTTTCTTT. Amino acid sequence: CASSLARATEAFF.

The chain recombines TRBV13 with TRBJ2-1; 7 bases agree with TRBD2. Germline V gives CDR1 PRHDT, CDR2 FYEKMQ (reference sequence). CDR3 length equals 15 residues. V shed 1 base, J shed 5 bases, and the junction held 5 bases outside the gene matches. Written as DNA, the CDR3 is TGTGCCAGCAGCTTAGCGGGAGGACGGGACAATGAGCAGTTCTTC. Protein sequence: CASSLAGGRDNEQFF.

This chain links TRBV7-3 with TRBJ2-3, with TRBD2 matching over 7 bases. Germline trimming cut 5 bases from V and 1 base from J; bases unmatched to any gene: 6. Germline V gene lookup returns CDR1 SGHTA and CDR2 FQGTGA. The CDR3 is 15 amino acids. CDR3 nucleotides: TGTGCCAGCAGCCCTGTGGGGGGGGGCACAGATACGCAGTATTTT. As protein: CASSPVGGGTDTQYF.

The rearrangement links TRBV6-5 to TRBJ1-1; TRBD1 agrees at 7 bases. The CDR3 spans 15 residues. Germline loops: CDR1 MNHEY, CDR2 SVGAGI. V was pared by 6 bases and J by 0 bases, with 7 bases of the junction left unmatched. The CDR3 loop is CASRPRQGLNTEAFF. The CDR3 DNA sequence: TGTGCCAGCAGACCGCGACAGGGATTGAACACTGAAGCTTTCTTT.

V and J are TRBV29-1 and TRBJ1-3; 8 bases match TRBD1. The J segment lost 4 bases and the V segment lost 7 bases, leaving 3 bases of the junction unmatched. Germline V gives CDR1 SQVTM, CDR2 ANQGSEA. The CDR3 length is 12 residues. The CDR3 reads CSATGDGNTIYF. In DNA, the CDR3 is TGCAGCGCGACAGGGGACGGAAACACCATATATTTT.

As concerns this clone: One junction end does not reproduce the germline sequence, and a read error may be involved. The chain employs TRBV7-7 and TRBJ2-7; D remains ambiguous. The CDR3 has 18 amino acids. Germline-derived CDR1 and CDR2 are SSHAT and FNYEAQ (reference sequence). The CDR3 region has the DNA TGTGCTAGCAGCTTAATTCTACCCCAAATAATCCCCCTATACGAGCAGTACTTC. This translates into CASSLILPQIIPLYEQYF.

CDR3 sequence: CATSRDRVWGLYSPLHF. DNA for the CDR3: TGTGCCACCAGCAGAGATCGGGTCTGGGGCCTCTATTCACCCCTCCACTTT. The chain combines TRBV15 with TRBJ1-6, with D tentatively TRBD1 (5 bases). There are 17 residues in the CDR3. Trimming removed 0 bases from V and 8 bases from J, with 17 bases in between. Germline CDR1 is LNHNV and CDR2 is YYDKDF (reference sequence). Full variable domain (outside the CDR3, taken from reference TRBV15 and TRBJ1-6): DAMVIQNPRYQVTQFGKPVTLSCSQTLNHNVMYWYQQKSSQAPKLLFHYYDKDFNNEADTPDNFQSRRPNTSFCFLDIRSPGLGDTAMYLCATSRDRVWGLYSPLHFGNGTRLTVT.

The chain couples TRBV11-2 to TRBJ1-1; no clear D. Deletions cut 3 bases from V and 0 bases from J, with 8 bases between. The germline CDR1 and CDR2 sequences are SGHAT and FQNNGV. The CDR3 runs to 14 residues. The DNA for the CDR3 is TGTGCCAGCAGCTTGGGCCTTCTGAACACTGAAGCTTTCTTT. Its translation is CASSLGLLNTEAFF.

The J gene is TRBJ2-5, the V gene TRBV19; 8 bases are a match to TRBD2. The CDR3 is 11 residues long. The trim removed 10 bases at V and 5 bases at J, leaving 3 bases unmatched. Germline V CDR1 and CDR2: LNHDA, SQIVND (reference sequence). The CDR3 DNA is TGTGCCACGGGGGGGCTCGAGACCCAGTACTTC. Residues: CATGGLETQYF.

This chain joins TRBV18 and TRBJ2-7, with D possibly being TRBD1 (6 bases). The germline V gene encodes CDR1 KGHSH and CDR2 LQKENI. Between the trimmed V and J ends, which lost 6 bases and 4 bases, there was a span of 10 bases. The CDR3 loop spans 12 amino acids. CDR3 sequence reads: CASSQRGYEQYF. The CDR3 DNA reads TGTGCCAGCTCGCAAAGGGGGTACGAGCAGTACTTC.

This chain joins TRBV6-1 and TRBJ2-7, with 12 nucleotides matching TRBD1. The V segment lost 4 bases and the J segment 8 bases; nucleotides outside the gene matches: 15. CDR3 length equals 17 residues. Germline values: CDR1 MNHNS, CDR2 SASEGT. CDR3 sequence reads: CASSGRDRGPPLGKQYF. The CDR3 coding sequence is TGTGCCAGCAGTGGCCGGGACAGGGGGCCACCCTTGGGCAAGCAGTACTTC.

This sequence joins TRBV15 and TRBJ1-6; 9 nucleotides align to TRBD1. The CDR3 spans 17 residues. Germline trimming cut 1 base from V and 7 bases from J; bases unmatched to any gene: 8. CDR1 and CDR2 from the germline V gene are LNHNV and YYDKDF (reference sequence). The CDR3 protein is CATSRGPQGARNSPLHF. CDR3 coding DNA: TGTGCCACCAGCAGAGGTCCACAGGGGGCGAGAAATTCACCCCTCCACTTT. Complete variable domain (other parts from reference TRBV15 and TRBJ1-6): DAMVIQNPRYQVTQFGKPVTLSCSQTLNHNVMYWYQQKSSQAPKLLFHYYDKDFNNEADTPDNFQSRRPNTSFCFLDIRSPGLGDTAMYLCATSRGPQGARNSPLHFGNGTRLTVT.

This chain joins TRBV11-3 and TRBJ1-1, with D tentatively TRBD1 (5 bases). V was cut by 1 base and J by 5 bases, with 8 bases left in between. The CDR3 has 13 amino acids. Germline V CDR1 and CDR2: SGHNT, YENEEA. Here the CDR3 reads CASSLGGRTEAFF. Here the CDR3 DNA reads TGTGCCAGCAGCTTAGGGGGGAGGACTGAAGCTTTCTTT.

This clone was observed a handful of times. The chain combines TRBV27 with TRBJ2-5; 9 positions agree with TRBD2. There are 15 residues in the CDR3. V shed 5 bases, J shed 5 bases, and the junction held 9 bases outside the gene matches. The germline V gene encodes CDR1 MNHEY and CDR2 SMNVEV (reference sequence). For the CDR3, the DNA is TGTGCCAGCAGTACTCTTAGCGGGGGCCAGGAGACCCAGTACTTC. Translated: CASSTLSGGQETQYF.